This is a list of T cell receptor beta chains from one sample in a study of identical twins. From the 5' RACE reads, TCRdb called clonotypes with MiXCR, one entry per CDR3 protein. The table shows 510,000 or so distinct CDR3 sequences, with roughly 15% occurring only once. The same data also went into a second study, on yellow fever vaccine responses in identical twins.

Sequencing used CD4+ T cells sorted from blood. The receptor source for this set is a woman aged 18-29 years in good health. Both conserved end residues are part of each CDR3. The D gene is left open where the match is weak. Size is stated for part of the rows, as once, few or many counts, or as a class when the clone is expanded.

>.|TRBJ2-7|TRBV7-8|.
CASSDRLGYEQYF
TGTGCCAGCAGCGACCGACTAGGCTACGAGCAGTACTTC
>.|TRBJ2-5|TRBV7-9|few
CASSLREIQETQYF
TGTGCCAGCAGCCTACGGGAGATCCAAGAGACCCAGTACTTC
>TRBD2|TRBJ2-3|TRBV29-1|few
CSGTSSGSSDTQYF
TGCAGCGGGACGTCTAGCGGGAGCTCAGATACGCAGTATTTT
>TRBD2|TRBJ2-2|TRBV27|.
CASSLTLGLAGGTGELFF
TGTGCCAGCAGTTTGACCCTGGGACTAGCGGGAGGCACCGGGGAGCTGTTTTTT
>.|TRBJ2-1|TRBV4-1|.
CASSQAPSYLRGYRNEQFF
TGCGCCAGCAGCCAAGCGCCTAGTTATCTACGGGGCTACAGGAATGAGCAGTTCTTC
>.|TRBJ2-1|TRBV12-3/TRBV12-4|few
CASSPGRSSYNEQFF
TGTGCCAGCAGTCCGGGACGGAGCTCCTACAATGAGCAGTTCTTC
>.|TRBJ1-1|TRBV20-1|once
CSASSNRVNTEAFF
TGCAGTGCTAGCTCCAACAGGGTGAACACTGAAGCTTTCTTT
>.|TRBJ2-7|TRBV18|.
CASSPTAPGQPFSYEQYF
TGTGCCAGCTCACCAACGGCCCCCGGACAGCCTTTCTCCTACGAGCAGTACTTC
>.|TRBJ2-2|TRBV24-1|many
CATSDSPPRAGGGELFF
TGTGCCACCAGTGATTCCCCCCCGCGGGCCGGGGGCGGGGAGCTGTTTTTT
>.|TRBJ2-1|TRBV2|.
CASSPSSGDEQFF
TGTGCCAGCAGTCCTAGCAGCGGTGATGAGCAGTTCTTC
>.|TRBJ1-4|TRBV6-1|few
CASSVDGTSLEKLFF
TGTGCCAGCAGTGTCGACGGGACATCATTAGAAAAACTGTTTTTT
>TRBD1|TRBJ1-2|TRBV6-5|few
CASSSMGQSNYGYTF
TGTGCCAGCAGTTCCATGGGACAGAGTAACTATGGCTACACCTTC
>TRBD1|TRBJ1-6|TRBV5-1|many
CASSLGPGGGQVVSPLHF
TGCGCCAGCAGCTTGGGCCCTGGTGGTGGACAGGTTGTTTCACCCCTCCACTTT
>.|TRBJ2-1|TRBV12-3/TRBV12-4|.
CASTLIGGTSYNEQFF
TGTGCCAGCACCCTAATCGGTGGGACCTCCTACAATGAGCAGTTCTTC
>.|TRBJ2-5|TRBV24-1|.
CATSDPPGETQYF
TGTGCCACCAGTGATCCGCCGGGGGAGACCCAGTACTTC
>.|TRBJ2-6|TRBV14|few
CASKGETNSGANVLTF
TGTGCCAGCAAGGGGGAGACCAACTCTGGGGCCAACGTCCTGACTTTC
>TRBD2|TRBJ2-7|TRBV12-3/TRBV12-4|.
CASSFVGGASGSYEQYF
TGTGCCAGCAGTTTCGTTGGTGGGGCTAGCGGGAGTTACGAGCAGTACTTC
>.|TRBJ2-5|TRBV24-1|few
CATSDLGTKETQYF
TGTGCCACCAGTGATTTGGGCACCAAAGAGACCCAGTACTTC
>.|TRBJ2-3|TRBV5-8|.
CASSRRRGGDTQYF
TGTGCCAGCAGTCGCCGCAGGGGGGGAGATACGCAGTATTTT
>.|TRBJ1-5|TRBV28|few
CASSSPAAAGQPQHF
TGTGCCAGCAGTTCCCCAGCGGCCGCCGGGCAGCCCCAGCATTTT
>TRBD2|TRBJ2-1|TRBV5-1|few
CASSLGALLAGDNNEQFF
TGCGCCAGCAGCTTAGGGGCCTTACTAGCGGGAGATAACAATGAGCAGTTTTTC
>.|TRBJ1-1|TRBV9|few
CASSPPSVGVTEAFF
TGTGCCAGCAGCCCCCCTTCTGTCGGGGTGACTGAAGCTTTCTTT
>.|TRBJ1-1|TRBV20-1|.
CSARDNRAVNTEAFF
TGCAGTGCTAGAGACAACAGGGCGGTGAACACTGAAGCTTTCTTT
>.|TRBJ2-4|TRBV12-3/TRBV12-4|.
CASSLGGQIAKNIQYF
TGTGCCAGCAGTCTGGGGGGGCAGATAGCCAAAAACATTCAGTACTTC
>.|TRBJ2-3|TRBV7-9|.
CASSPGAGLTDTQYF
TGTGCCAGCAGCCCTGGCGCAGGACTCACAGATACGCAGTATTTT
>.|TRBJ2-3|TRBV6-5|.
CASSYSGTSTDTQYF
TGTGCCAGCAGTTACTCGGGGACTAGCACAGATACGCAGTATTTT
>.|TRBJ1-2|TRBV20-1|few
CSATNQGTPDLNYGYTF
TGCAGTGCAACTAATCAGGGAACCCCCGACCTTAACTATGGCTACACCTTC
>.|TRBJ2-2|TRBV6-1|.
CASSPFGTWVTGELFF
TGTGCCAGCAGTCCGTTTGGGACATGGGTCACCGGGGAGCTGTTTTTT
>.|TRBJ1-1|TRBV10-3|.
CATSGRGAANTEAFF
TGTGCCACCAGCGGGCGGGGGGCGGCGAACACTGAAGCTTTCTTT
>.|TRBJ2-3|TRBV12-3/TRBV12-4|many
CASSSSLDTQYF
TGTGCCAGCAGCTCGTCTCTAGATACGCAGTATTTT
>TRBD2|TRBJ2-3|TRBV5-4|.
CASRSLAGEVDTQYF
TGTGCCAGCAGGAGCCTAGCGGGAGAAGTAGATACGCAGTATTTT
>.|TRBJ1-2|TRBV11-3|few
CASSLTTEYGYTF
TGTGCCAGCAGCTTAACGACTGAATATGGCTACACCTTC
>TRBD1|TRBJ1-6|TRBV20-1|few
CSASQDRLNSPLHF
TGCAGTGCCTCCCAGGACAGGTTGAATTCACCCCTCCACTTT
>.|TRBJ2-1|TRBV24-1|.
CATSDWDVEQFF
TGTGCCACCAGTGATTGGGACGTTGAGCAGTTCTTC
>TRBD1|TRBJ2-1|TRBV12-3/TRBV12-4|few
CASSFGDRALEQFF
TGTGCCAGCAGTTTCGGGGACAGGGCCCTCGAGCAGTTCTTC
>.|TRBJ1-2|TRBV11-2|few
CASSSLRDGYTF
TGTGCCAGCAGCTCCCTTCGGGATGGCTACACCTTC
>TRBD1|TRBJ2-3|TRBV4-1|.
CASRRQGTTDTQYF
TGCGCCAGCAGACGACAGGGGACCACAGATACGCAGTATTTT
>.|TRBJ1-2|TRBV20-1|.
CSARVTGTHSSGYTF
TGCAGTGCTAGGGTCACCGGGACCCACTCTTCTGGCTACACCTTC
>TRBD2|TRBJ2-2|TRBV6-2/TRBV6-3|.
CASSRYGGAGELFF
TGTGCCTCTTCCCGGTACGGGGGGGCCGGGGAGCTGTTTTTT
>TRBD1|TRBJ2-1|TRBV5-1|few
CASSLAPTGSLSSYNEQFF
TGCGCCAGCAGCTTGGCCCCGACAGGGTCTTTGAGCTCCTACAATGAGCAGTTCTTC
>.|TRBJ1-1|TRBV29-1|many
CSVERQESTEAFF
TGCAGCGTCGAACGACAGGAAAGCACTGAAGCTTTCTTT
>.|TRBJ1-1|TRBV27|.
CASSIRRMNTEAFF
TGTGCCAGCAGTATAAGGAGAATGAACACTGAAGCTTTCTTT
>TRBD1|TRBJ2-3|TRBV12-3/TRBV12-4|many
CASRPGQVIDTDTQYF
TGTGCCAGCAGACCTGGACAGGTTATCGACACAGATACGCAGTATTTT
>.|TRBJ2-3|TRBV10-3|few
CAITPSGGNTQYF
TGTGCCATCACCCCCTCTGGGGGAAATACGCAGTATTTT
>.|TRBJ2-7|TRBV27|.
CASRPPGTQGNYEQYF
TGTGCCAGCAGGCCGCCCGGGACCCAGGGCAACTACGAGCAGTACTTC
>.|TRBJ2-1|TRBV18|few
CASSPLQQGSSYNEQFF
TGTGCCAGCTCACCACTCCAACAAGGAAGCTCCTACAATGAGCAGTTCTTC
>TRBD2|TRBJ2-2|TRBV4-1|few
CASSHREAATGELFF
TGCGCCAGCAGCCACCGGGAGGCGGCCACCGGGGAGCTGTTTTTT
>TRBD1|TRBJ2-1|TRBV20-1|.
CSASSGGEQFF
TGCAGTGCTAGTTCAGGGGGTGAGCAGTTCTTC
>TRBD1|TRBJ1-3|TRBV12-3/TRBV12-4|few
CASSSGTGVGNTIYF
TGTGCCAGCAGTTCCGGGACAGGGGTTGGAAACACCATATATTTT
>.|TRBJ2-7|TRBV6-1|.
CASSEAAGFWAYEQYF
TGTGCCAGCAGTGAAGCTGCTGGGTTCTGGGCCTACGAGCAGTACTTC
>.|TRBJ1-1|TRBV3-1|few
CASRATLSNGEAFF
TGTGCCAGCAGAGCGACTCTCTCCAATGGTGAAGCTTTCTTT
>.|TRBJ1-2|TRBV7-9|.
CASSPGTFNYGYTF
TGTGCCAGCAGCCCCGGGACATTTAACTATGGCTACACCTTC
>TRBD2|TRBJ2-3|TRBV6-1|.
CASSPWDYGTDTQYF
TGTGCCAGCAGCCCCTGGGACTACGGCACAGATACGCAGTATTTT
>.|TRBJ2-2|TRBV9|few
CASSVVGGSGTGELFF
TGTGCCAGCAGCGTAGTCGGAGGAAGCGGGACCGGGGAGCTGTTTTTT
>.|TRBJ2-2|TRBV5-1|.
CASSPSGVAGELFF
TGCGCCAGCAGCCCGTCGGGGGTCGCCGGGGAGCTGTTTTTT
>.|TRBJ2-1|TRBV6-4|few
CARLISPTEGNEQFF
TGTGCCAGACTGATCTCCCCGACGGAAGGTAATGAGCAGTTCTTC